Below are 13 T cell receptor beta chains sequenced from a single sample in a study of cytomegalovirus exposure and HLA in healthy donors. A multiplex PCR was run with 60 Vbeta primers and 13 Jbeta primers. Assay used: immunoSEQ multiplex PCR; TCRdb lists only in-frame clones, some missing. Of around 41,000 clones in the sample, approximately 70% were seen once. The sequencing sample was made of PBMCs. The receptors come from a man in his forties in good health and CMV-seronegative.

This chain joins TRBV5-4 and TRBJ1-2, with D possibly TRBD1 on 6 matching bases. Per germline, CDR1 SGHNT and CDR2 YYREEE (reference sequence). V gave up 0 bases and J gave up 6 bases, with 18 bases separating them. The CDR3 consists of 16 residues. Written as DNA, the CDR3 is TGTGCCAGCAGCTTGGTGTTTCCAGGGGACCGCAATGGCTACACCTTC. Its protein is CASSLVFPGDRNGYTF.

The J gene is TRBJ2-3, the V gene TRBV20-1, with no clear D. Trimming took off 0 bases at V and 7 bases at J, with 5 bases between the two ends. The CDR3 covers 11 residues. Germline loops: CDR1 DFQATT, CDR2 SNEGSKA (reference sequence). In DNA, the CDR3 is TGCAGTGCTAGAGACCCAAATACGCAGTATTTT. This codes for CSARDPNTQYF.

Comments on this clone: The junction departs from the called germline gene at one end, perhaps through a read error. This chain connects TRBV6-1 to TRBJ1-2; maybe TRBD1 (5 bases). CDR1 is MNHNS, CDR2 SASEGT, per germline. The CDR3 consists of 14 residues. The CDR3 DNA is TGTGCCGGCAGTGATTCGGGGGTTGGCTATGGCTACACCTTC. It yields the protein CAGSDSGVGYGYTF.

The rearrangement links TRBV29-1 to TRBJ2-5; tentative D call: TRBD1 (6 bases). Trimming left V 6 bases short and J 2 bases short, with 13 bases between. The CDR3 is made up of 13 amino acids. The germline V gene encodes CDR1 SQVTM and CDR2 ANQGSEA. CDR3 residues: CSVPDSKQETQYF. DNA for the CDR3: TGCAGCGTGCCGGACAGCAAGCAAGAGACCCAGTACTTC. The variable domain in full, completed from reference TRBV29-1 and TRBJ2-5, reads SAVISQKPSRDICQRGTSLTIQCQVDSQVTMMFWYRQQPGQSLTLIATANQGSEATYESGFVIDKFPISRPNLTFSTLTVSNMSPEDSSIYLCSVPDSKQETQYFGPGTRLLVL.

This clone was counted only a few times. The CDR3 region is CASTRTGPTEAFF. The DNA of the CDR3 is TGTGCCAGCACCCGAACAGGGCCTACTGAAGCTTTCTTT. The chain is built from TRBV6-5 and TRBJ1-1; a weak D match, TRBD1 (6 bases). The germline V gene has CDR1 MNHEY and CDR2 SVGAGI. The length of the CDR3 is 13 residues. V was cut by 7 bases and J by 5 bases, with 14 bases left in between.

This sequence joins TRBV5-1 and TRBJ1-4, with a weak D call TRBD1 (5 bases). The V and J ends lost 4 bases and 0 bases respectively, with 19 bases between them. The CDR3 is made up of 18 amino acids. Germline CDR1 reads SGHRS; CDR2 reads YFSETQ. This chain's CDR3 is CASSQGSSGRATNEKLFF. DNA of the CDR3: TGCGCCAGCAGCCAAGGAAGTTCAGGGAGGGCAACTAATGAAAAACTGTTTTTT.

The chain couples TRBV19 to TRBJ1-1, with a possible D match to TRBD1 (5 bases). The CDR3 spans 13 residues. Germline loops: CDR1 LNHDA, CDR2 SQIVND (reference sequence). Trimming shortened V by 9 bases and J by 6 bases, and 17 bases separated the two germline ends. The CDR3 sequence is CASTIPYRSEAFF. The CDR3 DNA reads TGTGCCAGCACCATACCCTACAGGTCTGAAGCTTTCTTT. The full variable domain, with the rest looked up from reference TRBV19 and TRBJ1-1, is DGGITQSPKYLFRKEGQNVTLSCEQNLNHDAMYWYRQDPGQGLRLIYYSQIVNDFQKGDIAEGYSVSREKKESFPLTVTSAQKNPTAFYLCASTIPYRSEAFFGQGTRLTVV.

Regarding this clone: A read error may produce the germline difference seen at one junction end. The J gene is TRBJ2-5, the V gene TRBV5-6, with a tentative D call TRBD2 (5 bases). The J call may be wrong; the DNA end is better matched by TRBJ2-7. The CDR3 is 15 amino acids. Looked up from germline, CDR1 is SGHDT and CDR2 is YYEEEE. CDR3 sequence (DNA): TGTGCCAGCAGCGACCGGGCGCTAGCCTCCCACGAGCAGTACTTC. This translates into CASSDRALASHEQYF.

This clone appeared a few times. The chain uses TRBV29-1 and TRBJ1-1, with 7 bases lining up with TRBD1. This CDR3 has 13 residues. V was clipped by 7 bases and J by 4 bases; unmatched bases: 9. The V gene's germline CDR1 is SQVTM and CDR2 ANQGSEA. CDR3 sequence (DNA): TGCAGCGCTGGGTCACAGGGGCTCACTGAAGCTTTCTTT. Translated: CSAGSQGLTEAFF.

The rearrangement joins TRBV9 to TRBJ2-3, with 11 nucleotides matching TRBD2. The CDR3 is 15 residues long. V lost 6 bases to trimming and J lost 6 bases; unmatched junction nucleotides: 9. Germline CDR1 is SGDLS and CDR2 is YYNGEE. The CDR3 region is CASNRLAGPGDTQYF. CDR3 nucleotide sequence: TGTGCCAGCAACAGACTAGCGGGGCCGGGGGATACGCAGTATTTT.

The chain is built from TRBV28 and TRBJ2-1; weak D call: TRBD1 (5 bases). Germline V gene sequence: CDR1 MDHEN, CDR2 SYDVKM. Trimming removed 1 base at V and 9 bases at J, with 19 bases between. The CDR3 has 16 amino acids. CDR3 region: CASSLSSTPLRGEQFF. The CDR3 DNA sequence: TGTGCCAGCAGTTTATCAAGTACTCCGTTAAGGGGTGAGCAGTTCTTC.

The chain links TRBV21-1 to TRBJ2-1; the DNA was not compared with TRBD2, the D call given in the table. TRBV21-1 has pseudogene status. CDR3 length: 15 amino acids. CDR3 loop: CASRFRDLIYNEQFF. The DNA of the CDR3 is TGTGCCAGCAGGTTCCGGGACTTGATCTACAATGAGCAGTTCTTC.

The chain carries TRBV11-3 and TRBJ2-1, with D possibly TRBD2 on 6 matching bases. Germline CDR1 and CDR2: SGHNT and YENEEA. With 5 bases removed from V and 7 bases from J, the gap between germline ends came to 6 bases. This CDR3 is 11 amino acids long. DNA of the CDR3: TGTGCCAGCAGCCGGGGGAATGAGCAGTTCTTC. It codes for CASSRGNEQFF. Using reference TRBV11-3 and TRBJ2-1 for the parts outside the CDR3, the full variable domain is EAGVVQSPRYKIIEKKQPVAFWCNPISGHNTLYWYLQNLGQGPELLIRYENEEAVDDSQLPKDRFSAERLKGVDSTLKIQPAELGDSAVYLCASSRGNEQFFGPGTRLTVL.